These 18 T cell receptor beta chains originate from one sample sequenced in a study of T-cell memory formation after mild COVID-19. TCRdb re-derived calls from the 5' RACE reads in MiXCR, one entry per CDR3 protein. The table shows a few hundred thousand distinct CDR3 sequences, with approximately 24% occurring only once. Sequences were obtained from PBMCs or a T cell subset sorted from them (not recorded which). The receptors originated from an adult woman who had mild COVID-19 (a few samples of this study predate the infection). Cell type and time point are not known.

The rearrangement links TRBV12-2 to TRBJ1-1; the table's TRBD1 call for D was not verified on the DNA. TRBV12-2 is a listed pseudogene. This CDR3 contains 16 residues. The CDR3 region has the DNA TGTGCAAGTCGCTTAGCGGCGACAGGGTCGAACACTGAAGCTTTCTTT. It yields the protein CASRLAATGSNTEAFF.

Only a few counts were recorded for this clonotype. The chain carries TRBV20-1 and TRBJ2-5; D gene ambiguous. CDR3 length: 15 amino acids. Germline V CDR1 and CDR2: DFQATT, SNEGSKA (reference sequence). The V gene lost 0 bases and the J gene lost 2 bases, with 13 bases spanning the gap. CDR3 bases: TGCAGTGCTAGAGATCCGCAAACTGGGCAAGAGACCCAGTACTTC. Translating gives CSARDPQTGQETQYF.

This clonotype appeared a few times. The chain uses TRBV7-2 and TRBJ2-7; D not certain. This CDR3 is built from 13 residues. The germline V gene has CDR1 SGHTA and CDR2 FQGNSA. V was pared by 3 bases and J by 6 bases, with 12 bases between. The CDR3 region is CASSFGPLIEQYF. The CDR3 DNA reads TGTGCCAGCAGCTTCGGACCTCTTATCGAGCAGTACTTC.

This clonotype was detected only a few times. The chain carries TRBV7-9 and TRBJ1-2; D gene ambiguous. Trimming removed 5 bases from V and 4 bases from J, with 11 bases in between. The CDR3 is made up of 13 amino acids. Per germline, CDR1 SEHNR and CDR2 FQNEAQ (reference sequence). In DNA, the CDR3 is TGTGCCAGCAGCCTAGAACCTTTCTATGGCTACACCTTC. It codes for CASSLEPFYGYTF.

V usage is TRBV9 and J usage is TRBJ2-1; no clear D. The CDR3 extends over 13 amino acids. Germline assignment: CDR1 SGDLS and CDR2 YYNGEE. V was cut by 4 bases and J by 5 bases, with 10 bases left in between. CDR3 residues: CASSSGLDNEQFF. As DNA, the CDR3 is TGTGCCAGCAGCTCGGGTCTCGACAATGAGCAGTTCTTC. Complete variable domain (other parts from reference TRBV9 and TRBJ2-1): DSGVTQTPKHLITATGQRVTLRCSPRSGDLSVYWYQQSLDQGLQFLIQYYNGEERAKGNILERFSAQQFPDLHSELNLSSLELGDSALYFCASSSGLDNEQFFGPGTRLTVL.

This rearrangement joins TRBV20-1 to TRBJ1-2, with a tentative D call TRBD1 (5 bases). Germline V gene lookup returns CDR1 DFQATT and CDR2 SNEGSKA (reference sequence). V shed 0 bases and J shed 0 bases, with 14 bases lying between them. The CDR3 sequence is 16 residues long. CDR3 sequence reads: CSARDPSGSPNYGYTF. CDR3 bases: TGCAGTGCTAGAGATCCGTCAGGGTCCCCTAACTATGGCTACACCTTC.

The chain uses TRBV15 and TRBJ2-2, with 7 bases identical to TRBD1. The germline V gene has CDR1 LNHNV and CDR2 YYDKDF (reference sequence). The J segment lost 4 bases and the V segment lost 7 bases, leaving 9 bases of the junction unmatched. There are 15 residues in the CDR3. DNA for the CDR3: TGTGCCACCAAACCCGACAGGGCGGGCACCGGGGAGCTGTTTTTT. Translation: CATKPDRAGTGELFF.

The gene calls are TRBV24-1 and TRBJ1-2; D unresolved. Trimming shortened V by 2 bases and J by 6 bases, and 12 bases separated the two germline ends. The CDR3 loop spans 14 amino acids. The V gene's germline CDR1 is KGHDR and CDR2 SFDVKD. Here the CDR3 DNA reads TGTGCCACCAGTGATTCTCAGGAAATCCATGGCTACACCTTC. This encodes CATSDSQEIHGYTF.

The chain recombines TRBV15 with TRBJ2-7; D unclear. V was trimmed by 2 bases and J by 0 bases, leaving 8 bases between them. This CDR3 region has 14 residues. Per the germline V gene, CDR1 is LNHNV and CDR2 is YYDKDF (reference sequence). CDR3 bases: TGTGCCACCAGCAGACAGATGCCCTCCTACGAGCAGTACTTC. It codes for CATSRQMPSYEQYF.

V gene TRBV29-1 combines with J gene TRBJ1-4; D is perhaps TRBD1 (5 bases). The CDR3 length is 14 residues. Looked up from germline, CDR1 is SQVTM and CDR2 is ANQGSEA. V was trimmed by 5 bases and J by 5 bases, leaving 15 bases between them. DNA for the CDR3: TGCAGCGTTCGAGACAGCCCCAACAATGAAAAACTGTTTTTT. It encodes CSVRDSPNNEKLFF.

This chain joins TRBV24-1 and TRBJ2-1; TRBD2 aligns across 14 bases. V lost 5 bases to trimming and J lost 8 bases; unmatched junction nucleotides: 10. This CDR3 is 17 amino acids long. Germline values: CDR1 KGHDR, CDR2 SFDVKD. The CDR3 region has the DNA TGTGCCACCAGTGCCTCATACGGGACTAGCGGGAGTCATGAGCAGTTCTTC. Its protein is CATSASYGTSGSHEQFF.

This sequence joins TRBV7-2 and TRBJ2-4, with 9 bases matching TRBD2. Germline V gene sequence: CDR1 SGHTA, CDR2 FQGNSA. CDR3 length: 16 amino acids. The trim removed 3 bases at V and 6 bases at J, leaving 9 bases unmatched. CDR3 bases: TGTGCCAGCAGCTTCGATAGCGGGAGTCGGGGAAACATTCAGTACTTC. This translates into CASSFDSGSRGNIQYF.

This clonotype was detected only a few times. The chain's CDR3 is CASSQAPDASTDTQYF. The CDR3 coding sequence is TGTGCCAGCAGCCAAGCCCCGGATGCTAGCACAGATACGCAGTATTTT. This sequence joins TRBV3-1 and TRBJ2-3; D is unresolved. V lost 1 base to trimming and J lost 0 bases, with 11 bases between them. Germline V lookup: CDR1 LGHDT, CDR2 YNNKEL (reference sequence). The CDR3 is made up of 16 amino acids.

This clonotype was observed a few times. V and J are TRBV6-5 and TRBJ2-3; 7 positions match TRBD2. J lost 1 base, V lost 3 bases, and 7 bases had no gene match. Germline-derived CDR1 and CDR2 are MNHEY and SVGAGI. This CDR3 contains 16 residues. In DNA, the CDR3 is TGTGCCAGCAGTTATGAGAGGGCGGGAGGCACAGATACGCAGTATTTT. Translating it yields CASSYERAGGTDTQYF.

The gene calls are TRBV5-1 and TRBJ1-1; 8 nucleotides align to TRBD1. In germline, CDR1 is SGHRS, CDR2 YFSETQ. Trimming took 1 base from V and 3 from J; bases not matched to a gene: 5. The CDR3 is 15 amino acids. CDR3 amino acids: CASSLLTGEYTEAFF. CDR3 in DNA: TGCGCCAGCAGCTTGCTGACAGGGGAGTACACTGAAGCTTTCTTT.

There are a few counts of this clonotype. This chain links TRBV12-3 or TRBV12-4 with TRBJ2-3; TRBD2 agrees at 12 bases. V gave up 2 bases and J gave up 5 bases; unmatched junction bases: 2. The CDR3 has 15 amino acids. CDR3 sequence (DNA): TGTGCCAGCAGTTTATGGACTAGCGGGGAAGATACGCAGTATTTT. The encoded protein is CASSLWTSGEDTQYF.

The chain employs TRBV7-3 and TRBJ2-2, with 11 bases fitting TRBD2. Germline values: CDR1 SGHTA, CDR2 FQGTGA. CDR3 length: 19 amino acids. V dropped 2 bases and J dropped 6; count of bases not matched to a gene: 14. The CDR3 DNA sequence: TGTGCCAGCAGCTTAGGTCCCTTTCTAGCGGGAGGTTCGGCCGGGGAGCTGTTTTTT. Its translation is CASSLGPFLAGGSAGELFF.

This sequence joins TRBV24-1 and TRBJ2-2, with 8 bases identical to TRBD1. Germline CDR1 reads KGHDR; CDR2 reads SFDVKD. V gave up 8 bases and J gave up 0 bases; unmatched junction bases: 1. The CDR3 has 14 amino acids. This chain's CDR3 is CATNRGTNTGELFF. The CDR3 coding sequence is TGTGCCACCAACAGGGGGACGAACACCGGGGAGCTGTTTTTT.